The T cell receptor (beta chain) under discussion was sequenced for a study of post-analysis software for immune sequencing data. Study in general: In terms of disease course, relapsing-remitting, secondary progressive and progressive-relapsing multiple sclerosis were included. Study outcomes and limitations: There were a few TRBV segments more frequent in patients than controls, and TRBV5-6, TRBV5-1 and TRBV20-1 were among them. Multiple sclerosis patients showed significantly lower normalized Chao1 diversity than controls did. Same-batch preparations were strongly co-clustered by F measure.

Notes on this clonotype: The antigen is undetermined.

Prepared libraries of TCR beta cDNA carried unique molecular identifiers. Around 450,000 cDNA molecules were recovered from an input of 1 to 10 million T cells. TCRdb called the PCR reads again in MiXCR, with one record for every CDR3 protein. This table has approximately 730,000 distinct CDR3 sequences, 30% appearing once. Germline V gene data show CDR1 as SGHRS and CDR2 as YFSETQ. CDR3 length equals 16 residues. The germline V and J ends were trimmed by 5 bases and 2 bases, with 16 bases remaining between them. This sequence joins TRBV5-1 and TRBJ2-2, with D possibly being TRBD1 (6 bases). The sequence derives from a girl aged 5 to 17 with multiple sclerosis. Sequenced sample: blood. The CDR3 nucleotides are TGCGCCAGCAGGCGTAGTTCCGGGACAAACACCGGGGAGCTGTTTTTT. Residues: CASRRSSGTNTGELFF.